The rows below give T cell receptor beta chains drawn from one sample of a study of neurological immune-mediated disorders. TCRdb passed the 5' RACE reads through MiXCR, listing each CDR3 protein once. The sample yields about 31,000 distinct CDR3 sequences, about an eighth seen once. The specimen sequenced was CD4+ T cells from blood. These receptors all stem from a female donor with HTLV-1-associated myelopathy (HAM/TSP). Each CDR3 is given with its conserved first and last residue. The D gene is left open where the match is weak. Clone size is shown for a subset of rows, as once, few, many or a class of expanded clone.

d_call j_call clone_size v_call cdr3_nt cdr3_aa
TRBD2 TRBJ2-1 many TRBV5-1 TGCGCCAGCAGCTTGGGTCCAATAGCGGGAGGGTCGAGTGAGCAGTTCTTC CASSLGPIAGGSSEQFF
. TRBJ1-6 few TRBV19 TGTGCCAGTAGCACGGATACTTCACCCCTCCACTTT CASSTDTSPLHF
TRBD1 TRBJ2-1 many TRBV2 TGTGCCAGCAGACAGGGGGCGCCGTACAATGAGCAGTTCTTC CASRQGAPYNEQFF
TRBD1 TRBJ2-1 many TRBV3-1 TGTGCCAGCACCCAATGGGACAGGTTTGAAAACAATGAGCAGTTCTTC CASTQWDRFENNEQFF
. TRBJ1-1 many TRBV3-1 TGTGCCAGCAGCCCGACCCAGGTTATGAACACTGAAGCTTTCTTT CASSPTQVMNTEAFF
. TRBJ2-5 many TRBV9 TGTGCCAGCAGCGTAGACGGGACCGGGCACCAAGAGACCCAGTACTTC CASSVDGTGHQETQYF
. TRBJ2-3 many TRBV20-1 TGCAGTGCTAGTTGGATAGGCACAGATACGCAGTATTTT CSASWIGTDTQYF
. TRBJ1-4 . TRBV20-1 TGCAGTGCTCCACCCAAACAGGCCAACCTTGAAAAACTGTTTTTT CSAPPKQANLEKLFF
TRBD1 TRBJ2-5 many TRBV28 TGTGCCAGCAGTTCTCTCGGACAGGGCGACATAGAGACCCAGTACTTC CASSSLGQGDIETQYF
. TRBJ2-5 many TRBV7-2 TGTGCCAGCAGCTTGTCAGCGGTACAAGAGACCCAGTACTTC CASSLSAVQETQYF
. TRBJ1-4 many TRBV12-3/TRBV12-4 TGTGCCAGCACCCGGGGGGGAACTAATGAAAAACTGTTTTTT CASTRGGTNEKLFF
. TRBJ1-5 medium-sized TRBV20-1 TGCAGTGCTAGAGTCACCCAGGGGCCAGGTCAGCCCCAGCATTTT CSARVTQGPGQPQHF
TRBD2 TRBJ2-5 many TRBV2 TGTGCCAGCAGTGAACTAGCGGTGCAAGAGACCCAGTACTTC CASSELAVQETQYF
. TRBJ1-6 many TRBV25-1 TGTGCCAGCAGTTCCTATAATTCACCCCTCCACTTT CASSSYNSPLHF